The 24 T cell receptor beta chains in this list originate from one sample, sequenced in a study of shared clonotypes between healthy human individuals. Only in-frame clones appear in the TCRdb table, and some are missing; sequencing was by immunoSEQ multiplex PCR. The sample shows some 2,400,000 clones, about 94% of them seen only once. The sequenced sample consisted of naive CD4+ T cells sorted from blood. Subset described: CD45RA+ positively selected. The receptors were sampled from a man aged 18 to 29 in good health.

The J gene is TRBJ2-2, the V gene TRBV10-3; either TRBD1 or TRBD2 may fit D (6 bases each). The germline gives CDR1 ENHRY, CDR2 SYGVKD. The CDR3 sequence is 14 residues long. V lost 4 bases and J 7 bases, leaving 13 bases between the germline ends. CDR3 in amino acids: CAISVLGGSGELFF. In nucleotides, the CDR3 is TGTGCCATCAGTGTCCTGGGGGGCAGCGGGGAGCTGTTTTTT.

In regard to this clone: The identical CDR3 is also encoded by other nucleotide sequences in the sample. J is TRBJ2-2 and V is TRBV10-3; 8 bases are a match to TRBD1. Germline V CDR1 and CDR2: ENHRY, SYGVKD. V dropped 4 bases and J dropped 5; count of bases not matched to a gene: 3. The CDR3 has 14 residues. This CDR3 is CAISGQGSTGELFF. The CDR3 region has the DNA TGTGCCATCAGTGGACAGGGGTCGACCGGGGAGCTGTTTTTT.

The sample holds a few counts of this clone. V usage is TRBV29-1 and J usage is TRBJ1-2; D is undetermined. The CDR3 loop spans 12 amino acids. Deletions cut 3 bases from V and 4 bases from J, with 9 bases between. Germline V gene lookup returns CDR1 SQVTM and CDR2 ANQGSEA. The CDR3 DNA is TGCAGCGTTGAGGAGTACCTCTATGGCTACACCTTC. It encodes CSVEEYLYGYTF.

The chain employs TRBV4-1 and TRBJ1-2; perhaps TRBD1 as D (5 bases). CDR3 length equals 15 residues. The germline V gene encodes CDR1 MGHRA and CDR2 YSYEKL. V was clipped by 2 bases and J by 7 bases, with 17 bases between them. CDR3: CASSQQRQGLRGYTF. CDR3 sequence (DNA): TGCGCCAGCAGCCAACAAAGGCAGGGTTTACGTGGCTACACCTTC.

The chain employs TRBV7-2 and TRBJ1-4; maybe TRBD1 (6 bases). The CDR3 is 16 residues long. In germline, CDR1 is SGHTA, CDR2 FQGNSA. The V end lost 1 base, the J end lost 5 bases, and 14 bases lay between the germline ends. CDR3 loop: CASSLVFGQRNEKLFF. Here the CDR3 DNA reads TGTGCCAGCAGCTTAGTTTTCGGACAGCGGAATGAAAAACTGTTTTTT. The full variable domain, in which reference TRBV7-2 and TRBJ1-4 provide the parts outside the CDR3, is GAGVSQSPSNKVTEKGKDVELRCDPISGHTALYWYRQSLGQGLEFLIYFQGNSAPDKSGLPSDRFSAERTGGSVSTLTIQRTQQEDSAVYLCASSLVFGQRNEKLFFGSGTQLSVL.

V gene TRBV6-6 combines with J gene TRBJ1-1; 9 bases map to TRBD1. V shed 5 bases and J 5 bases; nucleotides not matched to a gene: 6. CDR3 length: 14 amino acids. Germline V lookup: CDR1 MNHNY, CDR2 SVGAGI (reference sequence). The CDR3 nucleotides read TGTGCCAGCAGTCCACAGGGGGCTGGGACTGAAGCTTTCTTT. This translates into CASSPQGAGTEAFF.

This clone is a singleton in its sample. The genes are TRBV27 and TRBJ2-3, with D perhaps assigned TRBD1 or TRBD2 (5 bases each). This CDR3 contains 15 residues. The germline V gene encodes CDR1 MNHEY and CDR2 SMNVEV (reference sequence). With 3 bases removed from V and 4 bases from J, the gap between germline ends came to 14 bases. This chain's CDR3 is CASSFSGTLADTQYF. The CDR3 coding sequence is TGTGCCAGCAGTTTCAGTGGGACCTTGGCAGATACGCAGTATTTT.

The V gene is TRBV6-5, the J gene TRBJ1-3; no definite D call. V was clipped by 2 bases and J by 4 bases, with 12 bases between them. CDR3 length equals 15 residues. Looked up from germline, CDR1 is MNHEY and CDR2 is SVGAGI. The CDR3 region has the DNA TGTGCCAGCAGTTACGGCGGGAATTCGGGAAACACCATATATTTT. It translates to CASSYGGNSGNTIYF.

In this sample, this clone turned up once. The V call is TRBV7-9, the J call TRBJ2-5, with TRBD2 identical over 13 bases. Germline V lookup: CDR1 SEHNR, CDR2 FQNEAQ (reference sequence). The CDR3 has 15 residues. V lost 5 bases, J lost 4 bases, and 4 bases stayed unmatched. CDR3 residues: CASSPGLAGVETQYF. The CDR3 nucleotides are TGTGCCAGCAGCCCAGGACTAGCGGGAGTAGAGACCCAGTACTTC. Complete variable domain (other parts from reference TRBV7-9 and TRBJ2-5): DTGVSQNPRHKITKRGQNVTFRCDPISEHNRLYWYRQTLGQGPEFLTYFQNEAQLEKSRLLSDRFSAERPKGSFSTLEIQRTEQGDSAMYLCASSPGLAGVETQYFGPGTRLLVL.

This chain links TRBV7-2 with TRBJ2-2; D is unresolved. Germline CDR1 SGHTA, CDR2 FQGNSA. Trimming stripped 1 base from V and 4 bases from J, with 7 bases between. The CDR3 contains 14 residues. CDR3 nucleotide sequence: TGTGCCAGCAGCTTAGAGCAGAGCACCGGGGAGCTGTTTTTT. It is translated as CASSLEQSTGELFF.

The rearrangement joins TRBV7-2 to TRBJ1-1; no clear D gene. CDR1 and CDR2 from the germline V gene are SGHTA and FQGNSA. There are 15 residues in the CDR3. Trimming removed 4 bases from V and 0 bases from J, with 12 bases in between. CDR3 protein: CASSSRYVMNTEAFF. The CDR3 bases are TGTGCCAGCAGCTCAAGGTACGTCATGAACACTGAAGCTTTCTTT.

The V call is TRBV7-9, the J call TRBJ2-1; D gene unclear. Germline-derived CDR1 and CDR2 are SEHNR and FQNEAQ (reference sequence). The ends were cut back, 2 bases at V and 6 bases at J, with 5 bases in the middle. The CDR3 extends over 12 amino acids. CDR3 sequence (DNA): TGTGCCAGCAGCTTAATAGTCAATGAGCAGTTCTTC. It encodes CASSLIVNEQFF.

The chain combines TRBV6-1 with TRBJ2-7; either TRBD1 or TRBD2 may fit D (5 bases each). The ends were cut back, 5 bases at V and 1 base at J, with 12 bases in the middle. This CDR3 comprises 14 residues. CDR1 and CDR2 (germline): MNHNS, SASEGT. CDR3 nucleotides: TGTGCCAGCAGTCAGGGACCGCTGTCCTACGAGCAGTACTTC. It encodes CASSQGPLSYEQYF.

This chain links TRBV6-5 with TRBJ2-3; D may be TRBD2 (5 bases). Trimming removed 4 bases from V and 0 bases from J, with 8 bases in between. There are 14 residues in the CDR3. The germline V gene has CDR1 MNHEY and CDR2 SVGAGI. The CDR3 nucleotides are TGTGCCAGCAGTTGGACTGGAAGCACAGATACGCAGTATTTT. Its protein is CASSWTGSTDTQYF.

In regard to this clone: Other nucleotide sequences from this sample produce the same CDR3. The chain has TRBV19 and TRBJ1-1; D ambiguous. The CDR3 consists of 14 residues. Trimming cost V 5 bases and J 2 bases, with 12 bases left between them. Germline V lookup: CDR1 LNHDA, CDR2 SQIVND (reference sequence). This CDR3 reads CASSPPWGNTEAFF. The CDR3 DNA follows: TGTGCCAGTAGTCCTCCTTGGGGAAACACTGAAGCTTTCTTT.

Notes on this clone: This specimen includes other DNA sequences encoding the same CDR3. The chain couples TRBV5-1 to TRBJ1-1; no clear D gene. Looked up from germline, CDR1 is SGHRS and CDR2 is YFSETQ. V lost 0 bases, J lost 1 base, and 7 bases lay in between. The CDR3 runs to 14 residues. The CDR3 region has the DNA TGCGCCAGCAGCTTGGGATCGGGGAACACTGAAGCTTTCTTT. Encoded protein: CASSLGSGNTEAFF.

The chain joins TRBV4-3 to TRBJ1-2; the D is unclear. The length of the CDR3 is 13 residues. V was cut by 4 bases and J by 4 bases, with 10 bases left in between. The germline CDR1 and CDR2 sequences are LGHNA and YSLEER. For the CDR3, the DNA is TGCGCCAGCAGCCCGTCTTATTCCTATGGCTACACCTTC. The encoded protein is CASSPSYSYGYTF.

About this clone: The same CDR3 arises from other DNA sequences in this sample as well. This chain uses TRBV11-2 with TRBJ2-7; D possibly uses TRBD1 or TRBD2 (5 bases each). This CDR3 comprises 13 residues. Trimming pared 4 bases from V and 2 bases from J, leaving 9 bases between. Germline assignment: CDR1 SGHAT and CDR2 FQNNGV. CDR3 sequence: CASSSGTPYEQYF. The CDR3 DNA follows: TGTGCCAGCAGCTCCGGGACCCCCTACGAGCAGTACTTC.

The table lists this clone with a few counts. In DNA form, the CDR3 reads TGTGCCAGTAGTATAGATAAGGGGGCCGGCCAGCCCCAGCATTTT. It codes for CASSIDKGAGQPQHF. The V call is TRBV19, the J call TRBJ1-5; the match to TRBD1 covers 7 bases. CDR1 LNHDA and CDR2 SQIVND come from the germline V gene (reference sequence). CDR3 length: 15 residues. Unmatched junction bases numbered 6, after V lost 0 bases and J lost 7 bases.

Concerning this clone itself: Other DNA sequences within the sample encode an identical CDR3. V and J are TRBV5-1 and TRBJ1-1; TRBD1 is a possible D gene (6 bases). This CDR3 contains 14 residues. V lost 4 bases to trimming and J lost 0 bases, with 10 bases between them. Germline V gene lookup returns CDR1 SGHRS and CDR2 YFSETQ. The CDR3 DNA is TGCGCCAGCAGCGCGACAGGTTTGAACACTGAAGCTTTCTTT. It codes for CASSATGLNTEAFF.

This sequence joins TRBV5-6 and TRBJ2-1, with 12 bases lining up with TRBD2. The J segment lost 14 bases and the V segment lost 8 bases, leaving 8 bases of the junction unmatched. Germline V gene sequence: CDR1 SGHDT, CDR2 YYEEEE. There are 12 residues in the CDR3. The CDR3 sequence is CASALAGGPEFF. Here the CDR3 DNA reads TGTGCCAGTGCCCTAGCGGGAGGGCCGGAGTTCTTC.

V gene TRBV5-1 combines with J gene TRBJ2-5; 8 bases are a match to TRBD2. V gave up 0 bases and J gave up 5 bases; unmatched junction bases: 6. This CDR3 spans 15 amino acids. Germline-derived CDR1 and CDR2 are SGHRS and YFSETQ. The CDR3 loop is CASSLGSGSVETQYF. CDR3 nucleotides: TGCGCCAGCAGCTTGGGGAGCGGGAGTGTGGAGACCCAGTACTTC.

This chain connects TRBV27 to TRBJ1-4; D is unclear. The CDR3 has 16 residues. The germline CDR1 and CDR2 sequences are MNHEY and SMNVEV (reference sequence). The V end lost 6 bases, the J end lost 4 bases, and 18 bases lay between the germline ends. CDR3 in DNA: TGTGCCAGCAGGATGACCTCAGCAAGCCATAATGAAAAACTGTTTTTT. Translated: CASRMTSASHNEKLFF.

The DNA for the CDR3 is TGTGCCAGCGCGAGACCGAGCAACACTGAAGCTTTCTTT. It specifies CASARPSNTEAFF. The chain recombines TRBV9 with TRBJ1-1; D remains unclear. V shed 7 bases and J shed 2 bases, with 12 bases lying between them. The CDR3 totals 13 residues. Germline V gives CDR1 SGDLS, CDR2 YYNGEE.